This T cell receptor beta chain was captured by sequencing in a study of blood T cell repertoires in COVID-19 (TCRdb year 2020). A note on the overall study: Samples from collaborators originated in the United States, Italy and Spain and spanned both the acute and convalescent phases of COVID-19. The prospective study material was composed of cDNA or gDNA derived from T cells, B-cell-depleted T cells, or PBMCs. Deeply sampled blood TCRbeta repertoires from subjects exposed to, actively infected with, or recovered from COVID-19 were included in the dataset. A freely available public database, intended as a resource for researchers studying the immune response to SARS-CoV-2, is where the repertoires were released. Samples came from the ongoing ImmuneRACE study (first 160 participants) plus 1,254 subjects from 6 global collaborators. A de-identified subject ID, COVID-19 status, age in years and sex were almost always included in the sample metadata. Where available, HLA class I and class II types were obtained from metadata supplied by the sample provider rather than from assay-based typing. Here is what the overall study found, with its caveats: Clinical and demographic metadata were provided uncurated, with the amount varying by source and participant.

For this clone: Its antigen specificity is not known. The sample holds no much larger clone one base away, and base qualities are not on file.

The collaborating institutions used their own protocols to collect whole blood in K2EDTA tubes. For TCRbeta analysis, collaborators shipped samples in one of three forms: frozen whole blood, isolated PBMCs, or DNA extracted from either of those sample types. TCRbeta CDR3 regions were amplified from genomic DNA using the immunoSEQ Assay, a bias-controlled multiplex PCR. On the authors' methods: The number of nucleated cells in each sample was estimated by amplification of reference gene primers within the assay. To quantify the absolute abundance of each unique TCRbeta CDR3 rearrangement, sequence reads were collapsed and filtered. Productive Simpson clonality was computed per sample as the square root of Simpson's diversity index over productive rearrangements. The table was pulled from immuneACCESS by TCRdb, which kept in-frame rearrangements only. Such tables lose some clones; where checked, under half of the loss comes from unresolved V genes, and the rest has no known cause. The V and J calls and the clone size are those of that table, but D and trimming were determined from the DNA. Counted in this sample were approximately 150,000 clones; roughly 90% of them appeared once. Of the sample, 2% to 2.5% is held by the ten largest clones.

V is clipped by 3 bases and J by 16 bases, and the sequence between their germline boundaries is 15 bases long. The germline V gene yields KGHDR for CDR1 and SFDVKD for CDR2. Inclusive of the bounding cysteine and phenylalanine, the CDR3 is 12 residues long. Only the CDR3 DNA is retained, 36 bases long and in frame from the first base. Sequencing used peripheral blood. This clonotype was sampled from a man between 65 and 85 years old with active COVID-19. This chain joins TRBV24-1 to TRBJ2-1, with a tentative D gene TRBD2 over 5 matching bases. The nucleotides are TGTGCCACCAGTGATCGGGGTCTCTCCCAATTCTTC. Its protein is CATSDRGLSQFF.